One and the same sample provided the 3 T cell receptor beta chains below, sequenced in a study of identical twins (dated by TCRdb to about 2016). Library preparation used 5' RACE. The instrument was an Illumina HiSeq 2000. TCRdb redid the processing of the public reads, applying fastp at Q25 and MiXCR, and retained in-frame beta chains. Every entry covers one CDR3 protein and lists the most common genes and DNA from its rows. Here the sample has some 660,000 distinct CDR3 sequences; approximately 9% occur a single time. The top ten hold 0.85% to 1% of the sample. The data were also submitted as part of a second study, on yellow fever vaccine responses in identical twins.

The sequencing sample was made of PBMCs. The receptors derive from a woman under 30 in good health.

This chain uses TRBV6-2 or TRBV6-3 with TRBJ2-1; TRBD2 matches 8 bases. This CDR3 region has 13 residues. Per the germline V gene, CDR1 is MNHEY and CDR2 is SVGEGT. Losses at the gene ends were 5 bases for V and 9 bases for J; bases not matched to a gene: 6. Here the CDR3 reads CASSPGRAVEQFF. The CDR3 DNA sequence: TGTGCCAGCAGTCCCGGGAGGGCGGTTGAGCAGTTCTTC.

This clonotype was picked up a small number of times. The rearrangement links TRBV12-3 or TRBV12-4 to TRBJ2-1, with unresolved D. The ends were cut back, 3 bases at V and 0 bases at J, with 9 bases in the middle. The CDR3 covers 15 residues. CDR3 region: CASSFSQSSYNEQFF. DNA for the CDR3: TGTGCCAGCAGTTTCTCTCAGTCCTCCTACAATGAGCAGTTCTTC.

In this sample, this clonotype turned up a few times. This sequence joins TRBV11-2 and TRBJ2-7; TRBD2 matches 7 bases. V gave up 1 base and J gave up 3 bases; unmatched junction bases: 6. In germline, CDR1 is SGHAT, CDR2 FQNNGV. The CDR3 runs to 15 residues. CDR3 sequence (DNA): TGTGCCAGCAGCTTAGGTGGGACTACGGTCTACGAGCAGTACTTC. Translated, it gives CASSLGGTTVYEQYF.